This T cell receptor beta chain is from a study of cytomegalovirus exposure and HLA in healthy donors. Trimming took 4 bases from V and 5 from J, leaving 17 bases between them. Germline CDR1 is MNHEY and CDR2 is SVGAGI. The CDR3 runs to 15 residues. Comments on this clone: Its target is unknown.

13 Jbeta primers and 60 Vbeta primers were used for the PCR. Clones were sequenced by immunoSEQ multiplex PCR, and TCRdb holds only the in-frame ones, with some missing. The table shows about 160,000 clones, with around 72% occurring only once. The study's findings and limits: In an earlier analysis, about 87% or about 30%: the productive usage of most TCR beta V segments.

This rearrangement joins TRBV6-5 to TRBJ1-2, with D maybe TRBD1 (6 bases). The source is a man between 50 and 59 years old in good health and CMV-seronegative. The material sequenced was PBMCs. In DNA, the CDR3 is TGTGCCAGCAGTTCTCCGCGGGGGGGCGGATATGGCTACACCTTC. Its protein is CASSSPRGGGYGYTF.